Below are 18 T cell receptor beta chains sequenced from a single sample in a study of blood T cell repertoires in COVID-19. The assay was immunoSEQ multiplex PCR, and TCRdb's table has in-frame clones only and misses some. The top ten hold about 2% of the sample, which has 210,000 or so clones, about 90% seen once. What was sequenced was peripheral blood. The source of these receptors is a middle-aged man with active or convalescent COVID-19.

The rearrangement uses TRBV5-1 and TRBJ1-1, with 8 nucleotides matching TRBD1. The CDR3 has 16 residues. J gave up 2 bases and V 4 bases, and 10 bases lay outside the gene matches. The germline V gene has CDR1 SGHRS and CDR2 YFSETQ. The CDR3 DNA sequence: TGCGCCAGCAGCCACGGTGGACAGGGTAAAAACACTGAAGCTTTCTTT. Its protein product is CASSHGGQGKNTEAFF.

The chain recombines TRBV29-1 with TRBJ1-4, with TRBD1 as a possible D gene (5 bases). The CDR3 sequence is 14 residues long. Trimming removed 6 bases at V and 7 bases at J, with 18 bases between. Germline values: CDR1 SQVTM, CDR2 ANQGSEA. The CDR3 DNA reads as TGCAGCGTCCCCGCGGGGGATCAGAGTGAAAAACTGTTTTTT. Amino acids: CSVPAGDQSEKLFF.

V usage is TRBV3-1 (or the pseudogene TRBV3-2) and J usage is TRBJ1-5, with D possibly matching TRBD1 (6 bases). This CDR3 is built from 15 residues. Trimming removed 0 bases from V and 4 bases from J, with 10 bases in between. CDR1 and CDR2 from the germline V gene are LGHDT and YNNKEL (reference sequence). The CDR3 region has the DNA TGTGCCAGCAGCCAAGACAGGGGCCATAATCAGCCCCAGCATTTT. It codes for CASSQDRGHNQPQHF.

This chain joins TRBV6-5 and TRBJ1-1; no definite D call. Trimming pared 0 bases from V and 2 bases from J, leaving 7 bases between. The CDR3 consists of 14 residues. Germline CDR1 MNHEY, CDR2 SVGAGI. CDR3 bases: TGTGCCAGCAGTTACTCGAGTGTTAACACTGAAGCTTTCTTT. Its translation is CASSYSSVNTEAFF.

The chain links TRBV5-1 to TRBJ2-5, with D possibly being TRBD1 (5 bases). Germline V lookup: CDR1 SGHRS, CDR2 YFSETQ. The germline V and J ends were trimmed by 5 bases and 5 bases, with 13 bases remaining between them. The CDR3 covers 13 residues. The CDR3 loop reads CASRPGSTETQYF. The CDR3 nucleotides read TGCGCCAGCAGACCAGGGTCTACGGAGACCCAGTACTTC.

The V and J genes are TRBV7-6 and TRBJ1-4; the match to TRBD1 covers 7 bases. Trimming cost V 4 bases and J 6 bases; bases outside gene matches: 8. This CDR3 contains 15 residues. CDR1 SGHVS and CDR2 FNYEAQ come from the germline V gene. As DNA, the CDR3 is TGTGCCAGCAGCTCCGGGACAGTCTCTCATGAAAAACTGTTTTTT. Encoded protein: CASSSGTVSHEKLFF.

J is TRBJ1-1 and V is TRBV19; D unresolved. CDR1 and CDR2 from the germline V gene are LNHDA and SQIVND (reference sequence). The CDR3 is made up of 11 amino acids. V lost 11 bases and J lost 0, with 7 bases in between. CDR3 bases: TGTGCCGCTATGATGAACACTGAAGCTTTCTTT. Residues: CAAMMNTEAFF.

The chain carries TRBV9 and TRBJ1-5; no clear D. The length of the CDR3 is 15 residues. Per germline, CDR1 SGDLS and CDR2 YYNGEE. V lost 0 bases and J lost 0, with 7 bases in between. The CDR3 is CASSVGGNSNQPQHF. CDR3 nucleotide sequence: TGTGCCAGCAGCGTAGGAGGTAATAGCAATCAGCCCCAGCATTTT.

The chain combines TRBV6-1 with TRBJ1-5; possibly TRBD1 for D (5 bases). Germline CDR1 is MNHNS and CDR2 is SASEGT. The V gene lost 3 bases and the J gene lost 1 base, with 16 bases spanning the gap. There are 17 residues in the CDR3. The CDR3 here is CASSDPSGLPSNQPQHF. For the CDR3, the DNA is TGTGCCAGCAGTGACCCCTCGGGACTCCCGAGCAATCAGCCCCAGCATTTT.

The chain links TRBV7-9 to TRBJ2-6; 8 nucleotides match TRBD1. The CDR3 has 19 residues. Germline CDR1 and CDR2: SEHNR and FQNEAQ (reference sequence). The trim removed 8 bases at V and 0 bases at J, leaving 15 bases unmatched. CDR3 sequence (DNA): TGTGCCAGCGCCCCTCCATGGACAGGGCCCAGCTCTGGGGCCAACGTCCTGACTTTC. Its translation is CASAPPWTGPSSGANVLTF. Supplemented by reference TRBV7-9 and TRBJ2-6, the full variable domain reads DTGVSQNPRHKITKRGQNVTFRCDPISEHNRLYWYRQTLGQGPEFLTYFQNEAQLEKSRLLSDRFSAERPKGSFSTLEIQRTEQGDSAMYLCASAPPWTGPSSGANVLTFGAGSRLTVL.

This rearrangement joins TRBV24-1 to TRBJ2-7; maybe TRBD1 (6 bases). The V gene's germline CDR1 is KGHDR and CDR2 SFDVKD. The CDR3 has 16 residues. Trimming left V 1 base short and J 5 bases short, with 17 bases between. The CDR3 bases are TGTGCCACCAGTGATTTATGGGGACAAACTCCGGACGAGCAGTACTTC. Its translation: CATSDLWGQTPDEQYF.

The rearrangement uses TRBV7-3 and TRBJ1-6; possible D gene TRBD1, 6 bases. CDR3 length: 18 residues. V lost 2 bases and J 6 bases, leaving 20 bases between the germline ends. Germline lookup yields CDR1 SGHTA and CDR2 FQGTGA. The CDR3 DNA reads as TGTGCCAGCAGCTTACAGGGGCCCAGGAGTGCGGGTAATTCACCCCTCCACTTT. It translates to CASSLQGPRSAGNSPLHF. The complete variable domain, with remaining parts taken from reference TRBV7-3 and TRBJ1-6, reads GAGVSQTPSNKVTEKGKYVELRCDPISGHTALYWYRQSLGQGPEFLIYFQGTGAADDSGLPNDRFFAVRPEGSVSTLKIQRTERGDSAVYLCASSLQGPRSAGNSPLHFGNGTRLTVT.

V gene TRBV5-1 combines with J gene TRBJ2-2; weak D call: TRBD1 (5 bases). The CDR3 runs 13 residues. Germline assignment: CDR1 SGHRS and CDR2 YFSETQ. The ends were cut back, 2 bases at V and 4 bases at J, with 6 bases in the middle. The CDR3 DNA is TGCGCCAGCAGCTTCAGGGTCACCGGGGAGCTGTTTTTT. This translates into CASSFRVTGELFF.

The chain is built from TRBV9 and TRBJ1-4; D perhaps matches TRBD1 (5 bases). Germline values: CDR1 SGDLS, CDR2 YYNGEE. CDR3 length: 15 residues. V was shortened by 4 bases and J by 8 bases, with 18 bases between the two germline ends. The CDR3, as DNA: TGTGCCAGCAGCTCCCGTTTGGGAAGGGGCGAAAAACTGTTTTTT. It translates to CASSSRLGRGEKLFF.

V gene TRBV15 combines with J gene TRBJ2-1; tentatively, D is TRBD2 (6 bases). The CDR3 is 15 residues long. Trimming took 1 base from V and 7 from J, leaving 14 bases between them. Germline values: CDR1 LNHNV, CDR2 YYDKDF (reference sequence). DNA of the CDR3: TGTGCCACCAGCAGAGGAGGTAGCGGTTCTAATGAGCAGTTCTTC. It codes for CATSRGGSGSNEQFF.

This sequence joins TRBV27 and TRBJ2-1, with 8 positions matching TRBD1. The CDR3 length is 15 residues. Trimming removed 3 bases from V and 5 bases from J; junction bases left unmatched: 6. From germline, CDR1 is MNHEY and CDR2 SMNVEV (reference sequence). CDR3 DNA: TGTGCCAGCAGTTTCCCGACAGGGGAGGACAATGAGCAGTTCTTC. Amino acids: CASSFPTGEDNEQFF.

This sequence joins TRBV28 and TRBJ1-2; 9 nucleotides line up with TRBD1. The CDR3 extends over 14 amino acids. The V and J ends lost 7 bases and 8 bases, in that order; junction bases with no gene match: 11. Germline V CDR1 and CDR2: MDHEN, SYDVKM. CDR3 region: CASITQGAQRGYTF. For the CDR3, the DNA is TGTGCCAGCATTACACAGGGGGCGCAGCGCGGCTACACCTTC.

V and J are TRBV28 and TRBJ1-2, with 7 bases fitting TRBD1. The trim removed 3 bases at V and 0 bases at J, leaving 4 bases unmatched. This CDR3 is 15 amino acids long. Per the germline V gene, CDR1 is MDHEN and CDR2 is SYDVKM. The CDR3 protein is CASSFPTGPNYGYTF. The CDR3 DNA reads as TGTGCCAGCAGTTTTCCGACAGGGCCTAACTATGGCTACACCTTC.